Listed below are T cell receptor beta chains from one sample, sequenced in a study of shared clonotypes between healthy human individuals. The repertoire was sequenced with immunoSEQ multiplex PCR; TCRdb's copy has only in-frame clones and lacks some. The table has a few million clones, just over 90% seen once. The specimen was naive CD4+ T cells sorted from blood. These TCRs come from a young man in good health. Each CDR3 is given with its conserved first and last residue. D genes are given only for firm matches. Size values are once, few and many counts, or a class for expanded clones, and some rows have none.

cdr3_nt | cdr3_aa | d_call | j_call | v_call | clone_size
TGTGCCAGCAGCTTAGTTTGGGCTAGCGGGAGCGACTCCTACGAGCAGTACTTC | CASSLVWASGSDSYEQYF | TRBD2 | TRBJ2-7 | TRBV7-2 | NA
TGTGCCACCAGCAGAGAGGATGGACAGTTCTACGAGCAGTACTTC | CATSREDGQFYEQYF | NA | TRBJ2-7 | TRBV15 | NA
TGTGCCAGCAGAGGCCGCAAGCAGGCCACAGGTTTACCAGCTTTCTTT | CASRGRKQATGLPAFF | NA | TRBJ1-1 | TRBV7-6 | NA
TGTGCCAGCAATCCAGACAGGGGTAATCAGCCCCAGCATTTT | CASNPDRGNQPQHF | TRBD1 | TRBJ1-5 | TRBV2 | once
TGTGCCAGACGGGGCCCTCAATCCGGACTAGCGGCAGAACAAGAGACCCAGTACTTC | CARRGPQSGLAAEQETQYF | TRBD2 | TRBJ2-5 | TRBV7-4 | NA
TGCGCCAGCAGCTCCCAGACAGTGAACACCGGGGAGCTGTTTTTT | CASSSQTVNTGELFF | NA | TRBJ2-2 | TRBV5-1 | NA
TGTGCCATCAGGGATCCGGGACTAGCGACAGATACGCAGTATTTT | CAIRDPGLATDTQYF | TRBD2 | TRBJ2-3 | TRBV10-3 | NA
TGTGCCAGCTCCAGCGTGAATTTCGGGGAGACCCAGTACTTC | CASSSVNFGETQYF | NA | TRBJ2-5 | TRBV18 | NA
TGTGCCACCACCGAGGGGATGAACACTGAAGCTTTCTTT | CATTEGMNTEAFF | NA | TRBJ1-1 | TRBV18 | NA
TGTGCCTGGAGTCCGCTCCTTCGGGAATTGGATGGCTACACCTTC | CAWSPLLRELDGYTF | NA | TRBJ1-2 | TRBV30 | NA
TGTGCCAGCAGTCCCCAAGGGCTAGGGAACTATGGCTACACCTTC | CASSPQGLGNYGYTF | NA | TRBJ1-2 | TRBV27 | NA
TGTGCCAGCAGCCCTGCAGCTCAGTTTCCTAATGAAAAACTGTTTTTT | CASSPAAQFPNEKLFF | NA | TRBJ1-4 | TRBV7-9 | NA
TGTGCCAGCCGTAGGGGGGTCGGTGTAGCCTACGAGCAGTACTTC | CASRRGVGVAYEQYF | NA | TRBJ2-7 | TRBV19 | NA
TGTGCCAGCAGCTTAGACAGAAGCTCTGGAAACACCATATATTTT | CASSLDRSSGNTIYF | NA | TRBJ1-3 | TRBV7-3 | once
TGTGCCAGCATGCCAACAACCAACTATGGCTACACCTTC | CASMPTTNYGYTF | NA | TRBJ1-2 | TRBV6-5 | NA
TGCAGCGTTTTCACCCGACAGACCCAAGAGACCCAGTACTTC | CSVFTRQTQETQYF | NA | TRBJ2-5 | TRBV29-1 | NA
TGTGCCAGCGGCCTAGGGACCTACGAGCAGTACTTC | CASGLGTYEQYF | NA | TRBJ2-7 | TRBV2 | NA
TGTGCCTGGAGTGTACCCAGGCAGCCCCAGCATTTT | CAWSVPRQPQHF | NA | TRBJ1-5 | TRBV30 | once
TGTGCCACCAGCAGAGACCGGACAGGGATAGGGAAGAACACCGGGGAGCTGTTTTTT | CATSRDRTGIGKNTGELFF | TRBD1 | TRBJ2-2 | TRBV15 | once
TGTGCCAGTAGTGTCAAACTAGCGGGAGGGCCTGGTGAGCAGTTCTTC | CASSVKLAGGPGEQFF | TRBD2 | TRBJ2-1 | TRBV19 | NA
TGCAGCGTTGCCGGAGAAAACTATGGCTACACCTTC | CSVAGENYGYTF | NA | TRBJ1-2 | TRBV29-1 | NA
TGTGCCAGCAGCCCAGGTCCCGCCGACGAGCAGTACTTC | CASSPGPADEQYF | NA | TRBJ2-7 | TRBV9 | NA
TGTGCCAGCACCCCTCGGTCCCTAGCGGGGGCGGATGAGCAGTTCTTC | CASTPRSLAGADEQFF | TRBD2 | TRBJ2-1 | TRBV9 | NA
TGTGCCAGCGCCTCCGGGTGGGTCGAGCAGTACTTC | CASASGWVEQYF | NA | TRBJ2-7 | TRBV6-1 | NA
TGTGCCATCTCTGAGTCCCTCTACGAGCAGTACTTC | CAISESLYEQYF | NA | TRBJ2-7 | TRBV10-3 | NA
TGTGCCATCAGTGAGAGGGTAGCGGGCAATGAGCAGTTCTTC | CAISERVAGNEQFF | TRBD2 | TRBJ2-1 | TRBV10-3 | NA
TGTGCCAGCAGCTTGGATCGCCGACAGGGCAAGTCGGAGAACACTGAAGCTTTCTTT | CASSLDRRQGKSENTEAFF | TRBD1 | TRBJ1-1 | TRBV5-8 | NA
TGTGCCAGCAGTGTTAATCCAGGGAATGAAAAACTGTTTTTT | CASSVNPGNEKLFF | NA | TRBJ1-4 | TRBV9 | NA
TGTGCCAGCAGCTTGGGAGGGATGAACACTGAAGCTTTCTTT | CASSLGGMNTEAFF | NA | TRBJ1-1 | TRBV7-2 | NA
TGTGCCAGTAGTATCCGGACAGGAAATTCACCCCTCCACTTT | CASSIRTGNSPLHF | TRBD1 | TRBJ1-6 | TRBV19 | NA
TGCAGTGCTGGGACAAACGAGCAGTACTTC | CSAGTNEQYF | NA | TRBJ2-7 | TRBV20-1 | NA
TGTGCCAGCAGTAATAGGTACAGGGCCTTTAACTATGGCTACACCTTC | CASSNRYRAFNYGYTF | NA | TRBJ1-2 | TRBV6-4 | NA
TGCGCCAGCAGCTACAGTGCCGCCATGGATACGCAGTATTTT | CASSYSAAMDTQYF | NA | TRBJ2-3 | TRBV5-1 | once
TGTGCCAGCATACAGGATAGCAATCAGCCCCAGCATTTT | CASIQDSNQPQHF | NA | TRBJ1-5 | TRBV6-1 | NA
TGTGCCAGCAGGGCAGGGGTAGGTGATGGCTACACCTTC | CASRAGVGDGYTF | NA | TRBJ1-2 | TRBV6-6 | once
TGTGCCAGCAGCTTAAGACAGGGGGCTATAGATACGCAGTATTTT | CASSLRQGAIDTQYF | TRBD1 | TRBJ2-3 | TRBV7-3 | NA
TGCGCCAGCAGCCAATTTGACACCACAGATACGCAGTATTTT | CASSQFDTTDTQYF | NA | TRBJ2-3 | TRBV4-1 | NA
TGTGCCAGCAGTGAAGTCCCGGGACAGGGTAAAGTGGCCAAAAACATTCAGTACTTC | CASSEVPGQGKVAKNIQYF | TRBD1 | TRBJ2-4 | TRBV6-1 | NA
TGCGCCAGCAGCTTGGCAGGGGGCTTTAGGGAGACCCAGTACTTC | CASSLAGGFRETQYF | TRBD1 | TRBJ2-5 | TRBV5-1 | once
TGTGCCAGCAGCCTTGGGACTAGCGGGAGAGTATTGTTGAATGAGCAGTTCTTC | CASSLGTSGRVLLNEQFF | TRBD2 | TRBJ2-1 | TRBV5-6 | NA
TGTGCCAGCAGTTTAGACAGGGGGCGGTCTATCACTGAAGCTTTCTTT | CASSLDRGRSITEAFF | TRBD1 | TRBJ1-1 | TRBV6-5 | NA
TGTGCCAGCAGCTTGGAGGCGAGAAACACTGAAGCTTTCTTT | CASSLEARNTEAFF | NA | TRBJ1-1 | TRBV5-6 | NA
TGTGCCAGTAGCCCTTCTGGAGGGACAGGGACCACAGATACGCAGTATTTT | CASSPSGGTGTTDTQYF | TRBD1 | TRBJ2-3 | TRBV19 | NA
TGCGCCAGCACCTATGGCTTCGGGGCGGGGGAGCTGTTTTTT | CASTYGFGAGELFF | NA | TRBJ2-2 | TRBV5-1 | NA
TGTGCCAGTAGTAAGCCGGGACAGGGACTCTACGAGCAGTACTTC | CASSKPGQGLYEQYF | TRBD1 | TRBJ2-7 | TRBV19 | NA
TGTGCCAGCAGCACCGCTAGCGGGCTGAACACCGGGGAGCTGTTTTTT | CASSTASGLNTGELFF | TRBD2 | TRBJ2-2 | TRBV5-4 | NA
TGTGCCAGCAGCTTGGGGGAGCGGACTACCAATGAGCAGTTCTTC | CASSLGERTTNEQFF | NA | TRBJ2-1 | TRBV11-2 | NA
TGTGCCAGCAGTTTGCTCGGTGCCAAAAATTCACCCCTCCACTTT | CASSLLGAKNSPLHF | NA | TRBJ1-6 | TRBV27 | NA
TGTGCCAGCGGGAAAAGGGGGGGGCTCAACGAGCAGTACTTC | CASGKRGGLNEQYF | NA | TRBJ2-7 | TRBV5-8 | NA
TGTGCCAGTAGTATGGGGCCATCCTATAATTCACCCCTCCACTTT | CASSMGPSYNSPLHF | NA | TRBJ1-6 | TRBV19 | few
TGTGCTAGTGGTTTGTCCCCTAGCGGGAGTTCGGTATGGGTTGGCTACGAGCAGTACTTC | CASGLSPSGSSVWVGYEQYF | TRBD2 | TRBJ2-7 | TRBV12-5 | once
TGTGCCAGCAGCTTGCCCGGGACAGGGTACACCGGGGAGCTGTTTTTT | CASSLPGTGYTGELFF | TRBD1 | TRBJ2-2 | TRBV5-8 | NA
TGTGCCAGCAGCGCAGGCGCAGATACGCAGTATTTT | CASSAGADTQYF | NA | TRBJ2-3 | TRBV5-4 | NA